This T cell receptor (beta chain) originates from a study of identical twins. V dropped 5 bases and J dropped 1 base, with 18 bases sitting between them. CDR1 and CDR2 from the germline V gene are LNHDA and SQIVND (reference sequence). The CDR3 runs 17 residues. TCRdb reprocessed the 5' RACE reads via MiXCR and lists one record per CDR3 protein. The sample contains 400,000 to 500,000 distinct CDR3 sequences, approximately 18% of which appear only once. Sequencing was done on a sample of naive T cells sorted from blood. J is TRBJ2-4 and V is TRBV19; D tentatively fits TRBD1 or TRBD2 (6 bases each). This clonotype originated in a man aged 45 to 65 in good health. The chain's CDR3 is CASSLTGGAEAKNIQYF. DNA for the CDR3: TGTGCCAGTAGTTTGACCGGGGGCGCGGAGGCCAAAAACATTCAGTACTTC.